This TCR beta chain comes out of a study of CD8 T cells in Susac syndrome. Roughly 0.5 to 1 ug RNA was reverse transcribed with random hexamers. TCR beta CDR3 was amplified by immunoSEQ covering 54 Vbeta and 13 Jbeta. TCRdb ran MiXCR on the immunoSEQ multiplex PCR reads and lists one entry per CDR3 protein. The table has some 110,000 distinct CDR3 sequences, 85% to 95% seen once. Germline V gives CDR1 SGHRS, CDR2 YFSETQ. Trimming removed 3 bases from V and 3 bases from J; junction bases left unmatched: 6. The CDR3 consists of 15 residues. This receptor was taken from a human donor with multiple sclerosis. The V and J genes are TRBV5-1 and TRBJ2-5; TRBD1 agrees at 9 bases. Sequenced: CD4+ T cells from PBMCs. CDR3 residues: CASSSTRQGEETQYF. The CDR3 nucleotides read TGCGCCAGCAGCTCAACGAGACAGGGGGAAGAGACCCAGTACTTC.